Listed below are T cell receptor beta chains from one sample, sequenced in a study of shared clonotypes between healthy human individuals. Repertoires were generated with immunoSEQ multiplex PCR, while TCRdb's copy carries only in-frame clones and drops some. The sample records hundreds of thousands of clones, roughly 98% being singletons. The sequenced sample consisted of naive CD8+ T cells sorted from blood. These receptors came from a man aged 25 to 40 in good health. Both conserved end residues are part of each CDR3. The order of the fields is J gene, D gene, V gene, CDR3 protein, CDR3 DNA. D genes are given only for firm matches.

j_call: TRBJ2-1
d_call: NA
v_call: TRBV27
cdr3_aa: CASSLGLLYNEQFF
cdr3_nt: TGTGCCAGCAGTTTGGGTCTACTCTACAATGAGCAGTTCTTC

j_call: TRBJ2-2
d_call: NA
v_call: TRBV27
cdr3_aa: CASRPLLGGELFF
cdr3_nt: TGTGCCAGCAGGCCCCTCCTTGGCGGGGAGCTGTTTTTT

j_call: TRBJ2-7
d_call: TRBD2
v_call: TRBV9
cdr3_aa: CASSVTSGYEQYF
cdr3_nt: TGTGCCAGCAGCGTGACTAGCGGCTACGAGCAGTACTTC

j_call: TRBJ2-1
d_call: NA
v_call: TRBV5-1
cdr3_aa: CASSLWGVNNEQFF
cdr3_nt: TGCGCCAGCAGCCTATGGGGCGTCAACAATGAGCAGTTCTTC

j_call: TRBJ2-1
d_call: NA
v_call: TRBV4-2
cdr3_aa: CASSQGGSSYNEQFF
cdr3_nt: TGTGCCAGCAGCCAAGGGGGGAGCTCCTACAATGAGCAGTTCTTC

j_call: TRBJ2-7
d_call: TRBD2
v_call: TRBV5-4
cdr3_aa: CASSQRLAGGYEQYF
cdr3_nt: TGTGCCAGCAGCCAACGACTAGCGGGAGGGTACGAGCAGTACTTC

j_call: TRBJ2-7
d_call: NA
v_call: TRBV7-2
cdr3_aa: CASSWMGGEQYF
cdr3_nt: TGTGCCAGCAGCTGGATGGGGGGCGAGCAGTACTTC

j_call: TRBJ2-1
d_call: NA
v_call: TRBV9
cdr3_aa: CASTLGVGDEQFF
cdr3_nt: TGTGCCAGCACATTAGGAGTGGGGGATGAGCAGTTCTTC

j_call: TRBJ2-7
d_call: TRBD1
v_call: TRBV10-1
cdr3_aa: CASSDRGQGFGEQYF
cdr3_nt: TGCGCCAGCAGTGATCGCGGACAGGGCTTCGGGGAGCAGTACTTC

j_call: TRBJ1-5
d_call: NA
v_call: TRBV28
cdr3_aa: CASSLPGQPNQPQHF
cdr3_nt: TGTGCCAGCAGTTTACCCGGGCAGCCGAATCAGCCCCAGCATTTT

j_call: TRBJ1-3
d_call: NA
v_call: TRBV29-1
cdr3_aa: CSVVIVNSGNTIYF
cdr3_nt: TGCAGCGTTGTAATAGTTAACTCTGGAAACACCATATATTTT

j_call: TRBJ2-5
d_call: NA
v_call: TRBV7-6
cdr3_aa: CASSAWEGQETQYF
cdr3_nt: TGTGCCAGCAGCGCGTGGGAAGGACAAGAGACCCAGTACTTC

j_call: TRBJ1-2
d_call: NA
v_call: TRBV25-1
cdr3_aa: CASSEEGLAYGYTF
cdr3_nt: TGTGCCAGCAGTGAAGAGGGGCTAGCCTATGGCTACACCTTC

j_call: TRBJ2-1
d_call: TRBD2
v_call: TRBV5-1
cdr3_aa: CASSLEVGLAVNEQFF
cdr3_nt: TGCGCCAGCAGCTTGGAAGTTGGACTAGCTGTCAATGAGCAGTTCTTC

j_call: TRBJ2-7
d_call: TRBD1
v_call: TRBV6-1
cdr3_aa: CASRHVTGVDEQYF
cdr3_nt: TGTGCCAGCAGGCACGTGACAGGGGTGGACGAGCAGTACTTC